These T cell receptor beta chains were read from a single sample in a study of technical replicates of blood from a few donors. Clones were sequenced by immunoSEQ multiplex PCR, and TCRdb holds only the in-frame ones, with some missing. The table records about 70,000 clones, about nine tenths of them present only once. Sequenced input: T cells isolated from PBMCs. The source is a human donor in good health. The CDR3 runs from the conserved cysteine through the conserved F or W.

J gene: TRBJ2-7; V gene: TRBV29-1; CDR3 protein: CSVTPGLGGEQYF
J gene: TRBJ2-1; V gene: TRBV29-1; CDR3 protein: CSVSRTSYNEQFF
J gene: TRBJ2-7; V gene: TRBV6-1; CDR3 protein: CASSDGLSGYF
J gene: TRBJ2-3; V gene: TRBV5-4; CDR3 protein: CASSRGQSTDTQYF
J gene: TRBJ2-5; V gene: TRBV9; CDR3 protein: CASSVDGQLAQYF
J gene: TRBJ1-1; V gene: TRBV2; CDR3 protein: CASSESRDRKARAFF
J gene: TRBJ2-2; V gene: TRBV6-1; CDR3 protein: CASSALRGRKGDGELFF
J gene: TRBJ2-5; V gene: TRBV9; CDR3 protein: CASSPSGGGETQYF
J gene: TRBJ2-1; V gene: TRBV14; CDR3 protein: CASSQDAGGRNEQFF
J gene: TRBJ1-1; V gene: TRBV5-1; CDR3 protein: CASSLARVEDTEAFF
J gene: TRBJ2-7; V gene: TRBV11-3; CDR3 protein: CASSLAGGREQYF
J gene: TRBJ1-1; V gene: TRBV27; CDR3 protein: CASSPGRFYEAFF
J gene: TRBJ2-1; V gene: TRBV9; CDR3 protein: CASSVGGRALDEQFF
J gene: TRBJ2-5; V gene: TRBV4-1; CDR3 protein: CASSQPGLAETQYF
J gene: TRBJ1-5; V gene: TRBV7-2; CDR3 protein: CASSLATTVSNQPQHF
J gene: TRBJ2-1; V gene: TRBV7-8; CDR3 protein: CASSSRLVQQFF
J gene: TRBJ2-3; V gene: TRBV18; CDR3 protein: CASSRGGSTADTQYF
J gene: TRBJ1-3; V gene: TRBV5-6; CDR3 protein: CASSFAGPRSGNTIYF
J gene: TRBJ2-3; V gene: TRBV5-5; CDR3 protein: CASIPTGNTDTQYF
J gene: TRBJ2-1; V gene: TRBV9; CDR3 protein: CASSVGGRLYNEQFF
J gene: TRBJ2-5; V gene: TRBV4-1; CDR3 protein: CASSQETSGRWKTQYF
J gene: TRBJ2-7; V gene: TRBV2; CDR3 protein: CASRGRDRGSVDEQYF
J gene: TRBJ1-2; V gene: TRBV7-2; CDR3 protein: CASSGPRDSYYGYTF
J gene: TRBJ2-7; V gene: TRBV6-5; CDR3 protein: CASSTIQGREQYF
J gene: TRBJ1-5; V gene: TRBV4-1; CDR3 protein: CASSQSGTASHQPQHF
J gene: TRBJ1-1; V gene: TRBV19; CDR3 protein: CASSEHRTGNTEAFF
J gene: TRBJ2-7; V gene: TRBV28; CDR3 protein: CAINRGTEQYF
J gene: TRBJ1-1; V gene: TRBV6-4; CDR3 protein: CASSSQGGTEAFF
J gene: TRBJ1-1; V gene: TRBV28; CDR3 protein: CASSSRGMAFF
J gene: TRBJ1-1; V gene: TRBV10-3; CDR3 protein: CAISVTGNTEAFF
J gene: TRBJ2-3; V gene: TRBV10-2; CDR3 protein: CATGGTGTDTQYF
J gene: TRBJ1-1; V gene: TRBV5-4; CDR3 protein: CASSPRGNTEAFF
J gene: TRBJ2-2; V gene: TRBV4-2; CDR3 protein: CASSRGEWNTGELFF
J gene: TRBJ2-7; V gene: TRBV5-3; CDR3 protein: CARSPLIVTSGIYEQYF
J gene: TRBJ2-1; V gene: TRBV7-2; CDR3 protein: CASSSQREQFF
J gene: TRBJ2-3; V gene: TRBV5-1; CDR3 protein: CASSPGQGADTQYF
J gene: TRBJ2-1; V gene: TRBV7-2; CDR3 protein: CASRPTAGSSYNEQFF
J gene: TRBJ2-7; V gene: TRBV7-6; CDR3 protein: CASSGGTSVEQYF
J gene: TRBJ2-2; V gene: TRBV25-1; CDR3 protein: CASSPTLMGGRLSGELFF
J gene: TRBJ2-3; V gene: TRBV9; CDR3 protein: CASSVATALFTDTQYF
J gene: TRBJ1-2; V gene: TRBV5-6; CDR3 protein: CASSLPRDPGGYGYTF
J gene: TRBJ2-6; V gene: TRBV28; CDR3 protein: CASSPTGAGANVLTF
J gene: TRBJ2-7; V gene: TRBV29-1; CDR3 protein: CSVAMGGLDYEQYF
J gene: TRBJ2-3; V gene: TRBV28; CDR3 protein: CASSFGSGTQYF
J gene: TRBJ2-7; V gene: TRBV5-4; CDR3 protein: CASSLELAGVNEQYF
J gene: TRBJ2-7; V gene: TRBV27; CDR3 protein: CASSLGDRGYEQYF
J gene: TRBJ2-7; V gene: TRBV5-6; CDR3 protein: CASSLQRAGPYEQYF
J gene: TRBJ1-5; V gene: TRBV6-1; CDR3 protein: CASSEVRGDNQPQHF
J gene: TRBJ2-6; V gene: TRBV9; CDR3 protein: CASSFRTGVLSGANVLTF
J gene: TRBJ2-1; V gene: TRBV6-5; CDR3 protein: CATGTGSINEQFF
J gene: TRBJ2-6; V gene: TRBV7-8; CDR3 protein: CASSPGTSYASGANVLTF
J gene: TRBJ2-7; V gene: TRBV9; CDR3 protein: CASSVDLGQGYEQYF
J gene: TRBJ2-7; V gene: TRBV7-9; CDR3 protein: CASSLDSTYEQYF
J gene: TRBJ1-5; V gene: TRBV7-9; CDR3 protein: CASSHGGDIRNQPQHF
J gene: TRBJ2-7; V gene: TRBV7-9; CDR3 protein: CASSLAGLMGEQYF
J gene: TRBJ2-5; V gene: TRBV30; CDR3 protein: CAWSVRVRGPETQYF
J gene: TRBJ2-7; V gene: TRBV19; CDR3 protein: CASSMGEGSYEQYF
J gene: TRBJ1-1; V gene: TRBV4-3; CDR3 protein: CASSQDPTQSMNTEAFF